This TCR beta chain was documented in a study of T cells in localized non-small cell lung cancer. Study-wide points: An association was observed between higher blood T cell density and longer overall survival. Heterogeneity is still possible, as just one tumor region was sequenced.

The assay was immunoSEQ multiplex PCR, and TCRdb's table has in-frame clones only and misses some. In the table there are about 22,000 clones, 88% of which are singletons. This CDR3 region has 15 residues. V was trimmed by 5 bases and J by 6 bases, leaving 17 bases between them. From germline, CDR1 is SNHLY and CDR2 FYNNEI. Comments on this clone: The antigen remains unidentified.

The receptor's source is a man aged 40 to 70 with stage II squamous cell lung carcinoma. The chain links TRBV2 to TRBJ1-5, with D perhaps TRBD1 (5 bases). The sequencing here drew on PBMCs, taken before any cancer treatment. The CDR3 spells CASSMSQGEAQPQHF. In DNA form, the CDR3 reads TGTGCCAGCAGTATGTCTCAGGGTGAAGCTCAGCCCCAGCATTTT.